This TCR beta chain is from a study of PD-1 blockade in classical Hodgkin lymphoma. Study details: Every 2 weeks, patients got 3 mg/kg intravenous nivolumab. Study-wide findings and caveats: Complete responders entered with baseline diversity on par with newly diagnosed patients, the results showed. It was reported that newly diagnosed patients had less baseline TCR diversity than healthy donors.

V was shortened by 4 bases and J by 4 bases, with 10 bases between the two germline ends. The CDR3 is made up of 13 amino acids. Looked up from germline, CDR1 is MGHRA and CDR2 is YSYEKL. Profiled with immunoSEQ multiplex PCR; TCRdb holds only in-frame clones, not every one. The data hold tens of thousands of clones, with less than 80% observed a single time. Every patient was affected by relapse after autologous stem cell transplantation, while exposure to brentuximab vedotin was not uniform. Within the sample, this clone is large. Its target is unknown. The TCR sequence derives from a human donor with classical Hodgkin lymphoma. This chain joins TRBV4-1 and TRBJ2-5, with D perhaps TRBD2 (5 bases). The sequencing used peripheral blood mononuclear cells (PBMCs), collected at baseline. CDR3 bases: TGCGCCAGCAGCCCTCGGGGTGCAGAGACCCAGTACTTC. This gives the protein CASSPRGAETQYF.